A single T cell receptor beta chain is shown here with its context. The CDR3 consists of 13 residues. The V end was cut by 2 bases, the J end by 4 bases, with 9 bases between. Germline V gene sequence: CDR1 SGHNT, CDR2 YYREEE (reference sequence). The data originate from a study of beta chain features in type 1 diabetes. TCRB transcripts that were expressed got sequenced, as all of the isolated RNA had been reverse transcribed. This table comes from immunoSEQ multiplex PCR, and its TCRdb copy is limited to in-frame clones, with some not included. The table has approximately 160,000 clones, less than 9.5% seen once; the top ten hold 0.65%. The authors obtained over 95% purity in all sorted populations.

Material: central memory CD4+ T cells from blood. This chain uses TRBV5-4 with TRBJ2-5, with D tentatively TRBD1 (5 bases). The TCR was taken from a young man in good health. CDR3 loop: CASSLYQGETQYF. Here the CDR3 DNA reads TGTGCCAGCAGCTTATATCAGGGAGAGACCCAGTACTTC. The whole variable domain, filled in from reference TRBV5-4 and TRBJ2-5, reads ETGVTQSPTHLIKTRGQQVTLRCSSQSGHNTVSWYQQALGQGPQFIFQYYREEENGRGNFPPRFSGLQFPNYSSELNVNALELDDSALYLCASSLYQGETQYFGPGTRLLVL.